Listed below are T cell receptor beta chains from one sample, sequenced in a study of blood T cell repertoires in COVID-19. The assay was immunoSEQ multiplex PCR, and TCRdb's table has in-frame clones only and misses some. The sample has just under 350,000 clones; about 90% are singletons. The sample consisted of peripheral blood. The receptors here all came from a woman in her forties or fifties with COVID-19, enrolled during active disease. Each CDR3 is given with its conserved first and last residue. D genes are given only for firm matches. Some rows have no size entry. The others give once, few or many, or a class for an expanded clone.

V gene: TRBV12-3/TRBV12-4
J gene: TRBJ1-2
clone size: NA
D gene: NA
CDR3 protein: CASSGDGYTF
CDR3 DNA: TGTGCCAGCTCCGGGGATGGCTACACCTTC

V gene: TRBV10-3
J gene: TRBJ2-1
clone size: NA
D gene: NA
CDR3 protein: CAISQNAGSYYNEQFF
CDR3 DNA: TGTGCCATCAGTCAGAACGCCGGGAGTTATTACAATGAGCAGTTCTTC

V gene: TRBV30
J gene: TRBJ2-4
clone size: NA
D gene: TRBD1
CDR3 protein: CAWRDRDRGKNIQYF
CDR3 DNA: TGTGCCTGGAGAGACCGGGACAGGGGTAAAAACATTCAGTACTTC

V gene: TRBV18
J gene: TRBJ2-5
clone size: NA
D gene: NA
CDR3 protein: CASSPLGGSTATQETQYF
CDR3 DNA: TGTGCCAGCTCACCACTCGGTGGCTCGACAGCAACCCAAGAGACCCAGTACTTC

V gene: TRBV29-1
J gene: TRBJ2-1
clone size: NA
D gene: TRBD2
CDR3 protein: CSVPGREERVYNEQFF
CDR3 DNA: TGCAGCGTACCCGGGAGGGAAGAGAGGGTATACAATGAGCAGTTCTTC

V gene: TRBV27
J gene: TRBJ2-7
clone size: NA
D gene: NA
CDR3 protein: CASSFRQASSYEQYF
CDR3 DNA: TGTGCCAGCAGTTTTAGACAGGCTAGCTCCTACGAGCAGTACTTC

V gene: TRBV28
J gene: TRBJ1-5
clone size: NA
D gene: NA
CDR3 protein: CASSLAGYQPQHF
CDR3 DNA: TGTGCCAGCAGTTTGGCAGGGTATCAGCCCCAGCATTTT

V gene: TRBV19
J gene: TRBJ2-2
clone size: NA
D gene: NA
CDR3 protein: CASSGSQGKSTGELFF
CDR3 DNA: TGTGCCAGTAGTGGTTCGCAGGGGAAGAGCACCGGGGAGCTGTTTTTT

V gene: TRBV27
J gene: TRBJ1-4
clone size: NA
D gene: NA
CDR3 protein: CASSLLARGGNEKLFF
CDR3 DNA: TGTGCCAGCAGTTTACTCGCAAGGGGTGGGAATGAAAAACTGTTTTTT

V gene: TRBV29-1
J gene: TRBJ2-1
clone size: NA
D gene: TRBD2
CDR3 protein: CSVAGLAGNEQFF
CDR3 DNA: TGCAGCGTTGCCGGGCTAGCGGGGAATGAGCAGTTCTTC

V gene: TRBV7-9
J gene: TRBJ1-1
clone size: NA
D gene: NA
CDR3 protein: CASSREGGTEAFF
CDR3 DNA: TGTGCCAGCAGCCGTGAGGGTGGCACTGAAGCTTTCTTT

V gene: TRBV5-4
J gene: TRBJ2-6
clone size: NA
D gene: NA
CDR3 protein: CASSIGGAGANVLTF
CDR3 DNA: TGTGCCAGCAGCATAGGGGGGGCAGGGGCCAACGTCCTGACTTTC

V gene: TRBV25-1
J gene: TRBJ2-7
clone size: NA
D gene: NA
CDR3 protein: CASSDSYSYEQYF
CDR3 DNA: TGTGCCAGCAGTGATTCGTATTCCTACGAGCAGTACTTC

V gene: TRBV27
J gene: TRBJ1-1
clone size: NA
D gene: NA
CDR3 protein: CASATVYTEAFF
CDR3 DNA: TGTGCCAGCGCTACAGTTTACACTGAAGCTTTCTTT

V gene: TRBV9
J gene: TRBJ2-1
clone size: NA
D gene: TRBD2
CDR3 protein: CASSGLAYHEQFF
CDR3 DNA: TGTGCCAGCAGTGGACTAGCTTACCATGAGCAGTTCTTC

V gene: TRBV10-3
J gene: TRBJ1-5
clone size: NA
D gene: TRBD1
CDR3 protein: CAIGDRMGPQPQHF
CDR3 DNA: TGTGCCATCGGGGACAGGATGGGTCCTCAGCCCCAGCATTTT

V gene: TRBV11-3
J gene: TRBJ2-2
clone size: once
D gene: NA
CDR3 protein: CASSSGERRTGELFF
CDR3 DNA: TGTGCCAGCAGCAGCGGAGAGCGAAGGACCGGGGAGCTGTTTTTT

V gene: TRBV14
J gene: TRBJ2-2
clone size: NA
D gene: NA
CDR3 protein: CASSQQGADYGELFF
CDR3 DNA: TGTGCCAGCAGCCAACAAGGGGCGGATTACGGGGAGCTGTTTTTT

V gene: TRBV7-3
J gene: TRBJ2-1
clone size: NA
D gene: NA
CDR3 protein: CASSLTALVPNEQFF
CDR3 DNA: TGTGCCAGCAGCTTAACCGCCCTAGTCCCCAATGAGCAGTTCTTC

V gene: TRBV29-1
J gene: TRBJ1-1
clone size: few
D gene: TRBD1
CDR3 protein: CSVESRGTGTEAFF
CDR3 DNA: TGCAGCGTTGAATCCCGAGGGACAGGCACTGAAGCTTTCTTT

V gene: TRBV30
J gene: TRBJ2-7
clone size: NA
D gene: NA
CDR3 protein: CAGGKGAYEQYF
CDR3 DNA: TGTGCCGGAGGTAAGGGGGCCTACGAGCAGTACTTC

V gene: TRBV18
J gene: TRBJ2-1
clone size: NA
D gene: NA
CDR3 protein: CASSPPVSYNEQFF
CDR3 DNA: TGTGCCAGCTCACCCCCAGTCTCCTACAATGAGCAGTTCTTC

V gene: TRBV14
J gene: TRBJ1-6
clone size: NA
D gene: NA
CDR3 protein: CASSQDDSYGWYNSPLHF
CDR3 DNA: TGTGCCAGCAGCCAAGATGACAGCTATGGATGGTATAATTCACCCCTCCACTTT

V gene: TRBV6-2/TRBV6-3
J gene: TRBJ2-7
clone size: NA
D gene: NA
CDR3 protein: CASSYSRYEQYF
CDR3 DNA: TGTGCCAGCAGTTACTCTAGATACGAGCAGTACTTC

V gene: TRBV27
J gene: TRBJ2-3
clone size: NA
D gene: NA
CDR3 protein: CASSPLAPGGTDTQYF
CDR3 DNA: TGTGCCAGCAGCCCCCTAGCGCCCGGCGGGACAGATACGCAGTATTTT

V gene: TRBV29-1
J gene: TRBJ2-1
clone size: NA
D gene: NA
CDR3 protein: CSVEGGASVPEQFF
CDR3 DNA: TGCAGCGTTGAAGGAGGCGCTTCGGTTCCTGAGCAGTTCTTC

V gene: TRBV29-1
J gene: TRBJ2-1
clone size: once
D gene: NA
CDR3 protein: CSVAAVGGLTYNEQFF
CDR3 DNA: TGCAGCGTTGCCGCAGTGGGGGGATTAACCTACAATGAGCAGTTCTTC

V gene: TRBV29-1
J gene: TRBJ2-5
clone size: NA
D gene: NA
CDR3 protein: CSVRGRAQETQYF
CDR3 DNA: TGCAGCGTTAGGGGAAGGGCCCAAGAGACCCAGTACTTC

V gene: TRBV14
J gene: TRBJ1-2
clone size: NA
D gene: NA
CDR3 protein: CASSQGEYYGYTF
CDR3 DNA: TGTGCCAGCAGCCAAGGCGAGTACTATGGCTACACCTTC

V gene: TRBV9
J gene: TRBJ2-1
clone size: NA
D gene: TRBD2
CDR3 protein: CASSLSGNPSYNEQFF
CDR3 DNA: TGTGCCAGCAGCTTGAGCGGGAACCCATCCTACAATGAGCAGTTCTTC

V gene: TRBV27
J gene: TRBJ2-5
clone size: few
D gene: TRBD2
CDR3 protein: CASSLKAPAGTSGQETQYF
CDR3 DNA: TGTGCCAGCAGTTTGAAGGCCCCAGCCGGGACTAGCGGTCAAGAGACCCAGTACTTC

V gene: TRBV5-1
J gene: TRBJ2-7
clone size: NA
D gene: NA
CDR3 protein: CASSLTGGGGGEQYF
CDR3 DNA: TGCGCCAGCAGCTTGACCGGGGGAGGGGGGGGCGAGCAGTACTTC

V gene: TRBV19
J gene: TRBJ2-1
clone size: once
D gene: NA
CDR3 protein: CASSHSNIHNEQFF
CDR3 DNA: TGTGCCAGTAGTCACAGCAATATCCACAATGAGCAGTTCTTC

V gene: TRBV11-3
J gene: TRBJ2-6
clone size: NA
D gene: NA
CDR3 protein: CASSPPSGVRGSGANVLTF
CDR3 DNA: TGTGCCAGCAGCCCACCCTCCGGGGTCCGAGGCTCTGGGGCCAACGTCCTGACTTTC

V gene: TRBV29-1
J gene: TRBJ2-5
clone size: once
D gene: TRBD1
CDR3 protein: CSGGTGVYQETQYF
CDR3 DNA: TGCAGCGGGGGGACAGGGGTTTACCAAGAGACCCAGTACTTC

V gene: TRBV21-1
J gene: TRBJ2-7
clone size: NA
D gene: NA
CDR3 protein: CASSKGGGGPNYEQYF
CDR3 DNA: TGTGCCAGCAGCAAAGGGGGAGGGGGGCCCAACTACGAGCAGTACTTC

V gene: TRBV24-1
J gene: TRBJ2-1
clone size: NA
D gene: TRBD2
CDR3 protein: CATSDSSGGYNEQFF
CDR3 DNA: TGTGCCACCAGTGATTCTAGCGGGGGTTACAATGAGCAGTTCTTC

V gene: TRBV4-3
J gene: TRBJ1-2
clone size: NA
D gene: NA
CDR3 protein: CASSQDNAGGYTF
CDR3 DNA: TGCGCCAGCAGCCAAGACAATGCGGGGGGCTACACCTTC

V gene: TRBV5-8
J gene: TRBJ1-3
clone size: NA
D gene: NA
CDR3 protein: CASSPWTADSGNTIYF
CDR3 DNA: TGTGCCAGCAGCCCCTGGACAGCCGACTCTGGAAACACCATATATTTT

V gene: TRBV7-2
J gene: TRBJ2-2
clone size: NA
D gene: TRBD2
CDR3 protein: CASSSSGRLAGELFF
CDR3 DNA: TGTGCCAGCAGTTCTAGCGGGAGGTTGGCCGGGGAGCTGTTTTTT

V gene: TRBV11-3
J gene: TRBJ2-7
clone size: NA
D gene: NA
CDR3 protein: CASSLDFAGPSYEQYF
CDR3 DNA: TGTGCCAGCAGCTTAGATTTTGCGGGGCCCTCCTACGAGCAGTACTTC

V gene: TRBV11-2
J gene: TRBJ2-3
clone size: NA
D gene: TRBD2
CDR3 protein: CASTTAGVGTDTQYF
CDR3 DNA: TGTGCCAGCACCACAGCGGGAGTAGGCACAGATACGCAGTATTTT

V gene: TRBV5-6
J gene: TRBJ2-6
clone size: NA
D gene: TRBD1
CDR3 protein: CASSFSTGYSGANVLTF
CDR3 DNA: TGTGCCAGCAGCTTTTCGACAGGGTACTCTGGGGCCAACGTCCTGACTTTC

V gene: TRBV11-1
J gene: TRBJ2-5
clone size: NA
D gene: TRBD2
CDR3 protein: CASSSDSGSFVETQYF
CDR3 DNA: TGTGCCAGCAGCTCGGATAGCGGGAGTTTTGTTGAGACCCAGTACTTC

V gene: TRBV7-9
J gene: TRBJ1-2
clone size: NA
D gene: NA
CDR3 protein: CASSLEPHRTHGYTF
CDR3 DNA: TGTGCCAGCAGCTTAGAGCCACACAGAACCCATGGCTACACCTTC

V gene: TRBV29-1
J gene: TRBJ1-1
clone size: few
D gene: NA
CDR3 protein: CSLRRTEVSEAFF
CDR3 DNA: TGCAGCCTACGCCGGACAGAAGTGAGTGAAGCTTTCTTT

V gene: TRBV6-5
J gene: TRBJ1-1
clone size: NA
D gene: TRBD1
CDR3 protein: CASSSGQMNTEAFF
CDR3 DNA: TGTGCCAGCAGCTCGGGACAGATGAACACTGAAGCTTTCTTT

V gene: TRBV7-9
J gene: TRBJ2-1
clone size: NA
D gene: NA
CDR3 protein: CASSLPTGHNEQFF
CDR3 DNA: TGTGCCAGCAGCCTCCCAACAGGGCACAATGAGCAGTTCTTC

V gene: TRBV29-1
J gene: TRBJ2-1
clone size: once
D gene: NA
CDR3 protein: CSVMTVADEQFF
CDR3 DNA: TGCAGCGTTATGACCGTAGCGGATGAGCAGTTCTTC

V gene: TRBV11-2
J gene: TRBJ2-3
clone size: NA
D gene: TRBD1
CDR3 protein: CASSFSVRGSTDTQYF
CDR3 DNA: TGTGCCAGCAGCTTTAGCGTCAGGGGGAGCACAGATACGCAGTATTTT

V gene: TRBV2
J gene: TRBJ1-3
clone size: NA
D gene: TRBD1
CDR3 protein: CASSDLPGQTGNTIYF
CDR3 DNA: TGTGCCAGCAGTGACCTCCCGGGACAGACTGGAAACACCATATATTTT

V gene: TRBV7-8
J gene: TRBJ1-5
clone size: NA
D gene: NA
CDR3 protein: CASSLMAHQPQHF
CDR3 DNA: TGTGCCAGCAGCTTAATGGCACATCAGCCCCAGCATTTT

V gene: TRBV3-1/TRBV3-2
J gene: TRBJ2-7
clone size: NA
D gene: TRBD2
CDR3 protein: CASSPGLGWLEQYF
CDR3 DNA: TGTGCCAGCAGCCCGGGACTAGGATGGCTCGAGCAGTACTTC

V gene: TRBV5-1
J gene: TRBJ2-1
clone size: NA
D gene: NA
CDR3 protein: CASSQMTGAYNEQFF
CDR3 DNA: TGCGCCAGCAGCCAAATGACAGGAGCCTACAATGAGCAGTTCTTC

V gene: TRBV6-1
J gene: TRBJ1-1
clone size: NA
D gene: NA
CDR3 protein: CASSDRGGLATEAFF
CDR3 DNA: TGTGCCAGCAGTGATAGGGGGGGGTTAGCCACTGAAGCTTTCTTT

V gene: TRBV11-3
J gene: TRBJ1-4
clone size: NA
D gene: NA
CDR3 protein: CASSPRLEGFYEKLFF
CDR3 DNA: TGTGCCAGCAGCCCCCGCTTGGAGGGGTTCTATGAAAAACTGTTTTTT

V gene: TRBV19
J gene: TRBJ1-2
clone size: NA
D gene: TRBD1
CDR3 protein: CASRQGARGYTF
CDR3 DNA: TGTGCCAGTAGGCAGGGGGCGCGGGGCTACACCTTC